The text below deals with one TCR beta chain. Its target antigen remains unknown. Base qualities are not provided; no much larger clone lies one nucleotide away. The CDR3 measures 11 amino acids from cysteine to phenylalanine. Of the read, only the CDR3 DNA is kept; its 33 bases are in frame from base 1. The germline V gene specifies MDHEN as CDR1 and SYDVKM as CDR2. V is pared back by 7 bases and J by 12 bases, with 15 bases lying between the germline termini. The data derive from a study of shared clonotypes between healthy human individuals (dated by TCRdb to 2020 to 2022). Turning to the overall study: Three men and two women, aged 18 to 49 years, made up the cohort. Libraries were prepared and TCR repertoires were sequenced by different laboratories using diverse techniques, in order to increase sequencing depth and limit assay-specific biases. Per donor, three plates each were used for CD4 naive and CD4 memory, two for CD8 naive, and one for CD8 memory. Leukapheresis yielded between about 0.85 and 9.5 billion PBMCs per donor. To estimate repertoire size and how much clonotypes are shared between individuals, the study performed deep sequencing of blood TCR repertoires from about 5 healthy adults.

The donors were healthy, HIV-negative adults who had no recently reported acute infections or vaccinations. All donors were Caucasian adults living in Nashville, Tennessee, USA. CD4+ T cells were enriched by magnetic negative selection, after which naive cells were positively selected on CD45RA and the negative fraction was taken as the memory subset. After blood collection by leukapheresis, PBMCs were isolated using Ficoll-Histopaque density gradient centrifugation and then cryopreserved in the vapor phase of liquid nitrogen. Analytical flow cytometry was used to check the purity and quantity of each magnetically sorted T cell population. From each sorted fraction, genomic DNA was isolated and quantified by UV absorbance on a Nanodrop 2000c. Findings and caveats that apply to the study as a whole: Estimated clonotype richness was generally larger for naive than for memory subsets. Clonotypes shared by all four sorted-subset donors showed higher generation probabilities than non-shared clonotypes. Pairwise subsampling indicated that sequencing depth was expected to affect the degree of clonotype sharing among donors. Only blood was sampled, and tissue TCR repertoires likely differ from those in blood. Rarefaction of sorted-subset datasets indicated incomplete sequencing despite the large sequencing depth. When a few donors were compared, the shared fraction of clonotypes was about 5% for naive CD4, over 3% for naive CD8, roughly 2.5% for memory CD4, and around 0.4% for memory CD8. The genetic and exposure-history diversity represented was limited by the small number of donors.

TCR CDR3 regions were amplified from genomic DNA by multiplex PCR using the deep immunoSEQ assay. Extracted genomic DNA from each cell subset was spread evenly across all wells of several immunoSEQ 96-well plates, with each plate serving as a replicate. For sorted subsets, approximately 200 ng of genomic DNA, equivalent to some 30,000 T cell genomes, went into each replicate PCR. The purified libraries were quantified using a Qubit 3.0 fluorometer, sized with a Bioanalyzer 2100, and then quantified again using the KAPA Library Quantification kit. A separate single-read 150-cycle Illumina NextSeq 550 flow cell was used to sequence each immunoSEQ 96-well plate. The study's processing was this. The immunoSEQ output contained only junctional sequences without quality scores, so filtering could not match that applied to full-length reads. To assign V/J genes and CDR3, sequences were annotated against IMGT germline references using PyIR, a Python wrapper for IgBLAST v1.9. Reads were filtered out if the reads had weak V/J assignments (E-value above 1e-6), no CDR3, stop codons, out-of-frame junctions, or ambiguous translated residues. V3J clonotypes were defined by identical inferred V gene, J gene, and CDR3 amino acid sequence. Percentage overlap between repertoires was calculated by dividing the number of shared unique clonotypes by the size of the smaller repertoire. Repertoire richness was assessed with RTK rarefaction, the Chao1 estimator, and Recon v2.1 estimates of unobserved clonotypes. Generation probabilities for all TCRbeta clonotypes obtained by the gDNA method from a handful of donors were computed using OLGA. TCRdb obtained this table from immuneACCESS and retained in-frame rearrangements with V and J assigned. These tables miss some clones; where compared with another copy, unresolved V genes account for less than half of the shortfall, and the remainder is unexplained. V, J and clone size are those of that table, while D and trimming were read from the DNA. This sample gives some 2,500,000 clones in total; roughly 93% of them show up just once. 0.35% to 0.45% of the sample rests with the top ten.

Recombination linked TRBV28 to TRBJ2-5, with an unclear D gene assignment. The sequence was collected from a man younger than 30 in good health. Some clones in this sample may be carry-over from other donors' samples. The sequencing sample was made of naive CD4+ T cells from PBMCs. The sample's cell subset or site, from its label and the paper: CD45RA+ positively selected. The nucleotides are TGTGCCAGCACCACAACGGCCCAGAAGTACTTC. This sequence encodes CASTTTAQKYF.